The 21 T cell receptor beta chains in this list originate from one sample, sequenced in a study of blood T cell repertoires in COVID-19. Profiled with immunoSEQ multiplex PCR; TCRdb holds only in-frame clones, not every one. The repertoire holds over 200,000 clones, with around 85% as singletons. Sequencing input: peripheral blood. These receptors originate from a human donor in a cohort sampled during active COVID-19.

This rearrangement joins TRBV7-2 to TRBJ2-3; D uncertain. CDR3 length equals 15 residues. V was trimmed by 5 bases and J by 1 base, leaving 13 bases between them. Germline V lookup: CDR1 SGHTA, CDR2 FQGNSA. In nucleotides, the CDR3 is TGTGCCAGCAGCCGTGGTTCTGGGCGCACAGATACGCAGTATTTT. This codes for CASSRGSGRTDTQYF.

The genes are TRBV29-1 and TRBJ2-2, with 9 bases that match TRBD1. V lost 3 bases to trimming and J lost 5 bases; unmatched junction nucleotides: 4. The CDR3 is 14 amino acids. The germline gives CDR1 SQVTM, CDR2 ANQGSEA. CDR3 coding DNA: TGCAGCGTTGAGGGACAGGGTCGGACCGGGGAGCTGTTTTTT. Translated, it gives CSVEGQGRTGELFF.

The CDR3: CASTLRAGEQYF. The CDR3 DNA sequence: TGTGCCAGCACCCTGCGAGCAGGCGAGCAGTACTTC. This chain uses TRBV28 with TRBJ2-7, with D unclear. CDR1 and CDR2 from the germline V gene are MDHEN and SYDVKM. The CDR3 covers 12 residues. The germline V and J ends were trimmed by 7 bases and 6 bases, with 13 bases remaining between them. Based on the CDR3 plus reference TRBV28 and TRBJ2-7, the full variable domain is DVKVTQSSRYLVKRTGEKVFLECVQDMDHENMFWYRQDPGLGLRLIYFSYDVKMKEKGDIPEGYSVSREKKERFSLILESASTNQTSMYLCASTLRAGEQYFGPGTRLTVT.

The genes are TRBV5-5 and TRBJ2-7; D ambiguous. The germline V gene encodes CDR1 SGHKS and CDR2 YYEKEE (reference sequence). This CDR3 is built from 14 residues. Trimming took off 1 base at V and 0 bases at J, with 8 bases between the two ends. The CDR3 reads CASSLTFSSYEQYF. CDR3 sequence (DNA): TGTGCCAGCAGCTTGACCTTCAGCTCCTACGAGCAGTACTTC.

V and J are TRBV19 and TRBJ2-4; 7 positions match TRBD2. With V trimmed by 5 bases and J by 0 bases, 10 bases remained unmatched. Per germline, CDR1 LNHDA and CDR2 SQIVND (reference sequence). This CDR3 is 17 amino acids long. CDR3 amino acids: CASSPGGTERAKNIQYF. CDR3 nucleotides: TGTGCCAGTAGTCCCGGGGGGACGGAGAGAGCCAAAAACATTCAGTACTTC.

V is TRBV4-1 and J is TRBJ2-1; D possibly corresponds to TRBD2 (5 bases). The CDR3 covers 16 residues. V lost 0 bases, J lost 0 bases, and 9 bases lay in between. Germline V lookup: CDR1 MGHRA, CDR2 YSYEKL. The CDR3 coding sequence is TGCGCCAGCAGCCAAGAACTAGGAGGCTCCTACAATGAGCAGTTCTTC. Protein sequence: CASSQELGGSYNEQFF.

The rearrangement joins TRBV5-1 to TRBJ2-7, with D tentatively TRBD1 (6 bases). Germline V gene data show CDR1 as SGHRS and CDR2 as YFSETQ. Trimming pared 0 bases from V and 11 bases from J, leaving 21 bases between. This CDR3 is built from 15 residues. The CDR3 spells CASSLADRKYGKEYF. For the CDR3, the DNA is TGCGCCAGCAGCTTGGCAGACAGGAAGTACGGGAAAGAGTACTTC. The complete variable domain, with remaining parts taken from reference TRBV5-1 and TRBJ2-7, reads KAGVTQTPRYLIKTRGQQVTLSCSPISGHRSVSWYQQTPGQGLQFLFEYFSETQRNKGNFPGRFSGRQFSNSRSEMNVSTLELGDSALYLCASSLADRKYGKEYFGPGTRLTVT.

This chain connects TRBV30 to TRBJ1-1, with D perhaps matching TRBD1 (6 bases). CDR1 and CDR2 from the germline V gene are GTSNPN and SVGIG (reference sequence). The germline V and J ends were trimmed by 7 bases and 0 bases, with 15 bases remaining between them. CDR3 length: 14 residues. The CDR3 nucleotides read TGTGCCTTAAGGACAGCCCACATGAACACTGAAGCTTTCTTT. Translating gives CALRTAHMNTEAFF.

V gene TRBV25-1 combines with J gene TRBJ2-7, with D possibly TRBD1 on 5 matching bases. Germline assignment: CDR1 MGHDK and CDR2 SYGVNS. This CDR3 region has 15 residues. Deletions cut 2 bases from V and 3 bases from J, with 14 bases between. CDR3 in amino acids: CASSELTLGHYEQYF. The CDR3 nucleotides are TGTGCCAGCAGTGAACTAACTTTAGGACACTACGAGCAGTACTTC.

This clone was seen only a few times. J is TRBJ2-7 and V is TRBV18; 8 positions agree with TRBD1. Germline V gene data show CDR1 as KGHSH and CDR2 as LQKENI. With V trimmed by 5 bases and J by 3 bases, 6 bases remained unmatched. This CDR3 has 14 residues. The CDR3 DNA is TGTGCCAGCTCAACCGACGGACAGGGCTACGAGCAGTACTTC. It yields the protein CASSTDGQGYEQYF.

The chain has TRBV25-1 and TRBJ2-1, with TRBD2 matching 13 bases. The CDR3 has 15 amino acids. Trimming took 5 bases from V and 7 from J; bases not matched to a gene: 5. The germline gives CDR1 MGHDK, CDR2 SYGVNS. CDR3 sequence reads: CASSPRTSGRNEQFF. The CDR3 DNA is TGTGCCAGCAGTCCTAGGACTAGCGGGAGAAATGAGCAGTTCTTC.

The chain has TRBV28 and TRBJ1-1; D unresolved. V was cut by 3 bases and J by 6 bases, with 8 bases left in between. The V gene's germline CDR1 is MDHEN and CDR2 SYDVKM. The CDR3 is made up of 12 amino acids. CDR3 in amino acids: CASSFRIAEAFF. The CDR3 DNA is TGTGCCAGCAGTTTCAGGATCGCTGAAGCTTTCTTT.

The chain couples TRBV3-1 (or the pseudogene TRBV3-2) to TRBJ2-3; 8 bases are shared with TRBD2. The CDR3 has 16 amino acids. CDR1 and CDR2 (germline): LGHDT, YNNKEL (reference sequence). Trimming cost V 3 bases and J 2 bases; bases outside gene matches: 7. As DNA, the CDR3 is TGTGCCAGCAGCCACACTTCTAGCGGGTTCACAGATACGCAGTATTTT. Its translation: CASSHTSSGFTDTQYF.

There are a few counts of this clone. The gene calls are TRBV7-2 and TRBJ1-1, with a tentative D call TRBD1 (5 bases). The germline V gene encodes CDR1 SGHTA and CDR2 FQGNSA. V lost 3 bases and J lost 5, with 10 bases in between. This CDR3 comprises 13 residues. CDR3 DNA sequence: TGTGCCAGCAGCTTCGGGGGACGGACTGAAGCTTTCTTT. Translated: CASSFGGRTEAFF.

The chain employs TRBV12-3 or TRBV12-4 and TRBJ1-2; maybe TRBD1 (6 bases). V shed 7 bases and J shed 4 bases, with 13 bases lying between them. This CDR3 has 13 amino acids. CDR3 residues: CASTPTGVYGYTF. In nucleotides, the CDR3 is TGTGCCAGCACCCCGACAGGAGTCTATGGCTACACCTTC.

The gene calls are TRBV9 and TRBJ2-7, with 9 bases lining up with TRBD1. The CDR3 has 14 residues. The junction had 11 bases not matched to a gene; V was cut back by 7 bases and J by 6 bases. Germline V gene data show CDR1 as SGDLS and CDR2 as YYNGEE. The CDR3 spells CASANPQGASEQYF. The CDR3 DNA reads as TGTGCCAGCGCAAACCCACAGGGGGCGAGCGAGCAGTACTTC.

The genes are TRBV25-1 and TRBJ1-2; possibly TRBD1 for D (6 bases). Germline values: CDR1 MGHDK, CDR2 SYGVNS. This CDR3 contains 17 residues. Deletions cut 0 bases from V and 3 bases from J, with 17 bases between. CDR3 nucleotide sequence: TGTGCCAGCAGTGAATATTACGGGGCAGGGGATGACTATGGCTACACCTTC. This codes for CASSEYYGAGDDYGYTF.

The chain uses TRBV9 and TRBJ2-1, with D tentatively TRBD2 (7 bases). The CDR3 extends over 19 amino acids. Germline V gives CDR1 SGDLS, CDR2 YYNGEE. V was clipped by 4 bases and J by 5 bases, with 28 bases between them. CDR3 amino acids: CASSSGASVFRTSHNEQFF. Written as DNA, the CDR3 is TGTGCCAGCAGCTCAGGGGCCTCCGTTTTTCGGACTAGTCACAATGAGCAGTTCTTC. The whole variable domain, filled in from reference TRBV9 and TRBJ2-1, reads DSGVTQTPKHLITATGQRVTLRCSPRSGDLSVYWYQQSLDQGLQFLIQYYNGEERAKGNILERFSAQQFPDLHSELNLSSLELGDSALYFCASSSGASVFRTSHNEQFFGPGTRLTVL.

The chain joins TRBV5-4 to TRBJ1-4; D gene ambiguous. This CDR3 is built from 13 residues. V lost 5 bases to trimming and J lost 0 bases, with 5 bases between them. The germline V gene has CDR1 SGHNT and CDR2 YYREEE (reference sequence). CDR3 loop: CASSAATNEKLFF. CDR3 sequence (DNA): TGTGCCAGCAGTGCAGCAACTAATGAAAAACTGTTTTTT.

This clone was counted between two and nine times. The CDR3, as DNA: TGTGCCAGCAAGGCGGGACAGGGCAATCAGCCCCAGCATTTT. Its translation is CASKAGQGNQPQHF. V usage is TRBV6-5 and J usage is TRBJ1-5; 8 bases fit TRBD1. V lost 7 bases to trimming and J lost 2 bases; unmatched junction nucleotides: 4. In germline, CDR1 is MNHEY, CDR2 SVGAGI. This CDR3 has 14 residues.

This chain joins TRBV6-4 and TRBJ2-7; D possibly corresponds to TRBD1 (5 bases). Trimming cost V 7 bases and J 4 bases, with 14 bases left between them. The CDR3 has 13 amino acids. Germline V gene data show CDR1 as MRHNA and CDR2 as SNTAGT. CDR3 loop: CASIPKGLYEQYF. The CDR3 DNA reads TGTGCCAGCATCCCGAAGGGGCTGTACGAGCAGTACTTC.